This T cell receptor (beta chain) emerged from a study of human T cells and chemical hapten exposure. Looking at the study overall: Subjects had 2% DPC placed on about 2 cm by about 2 cm of upper inner arm skin for sensitization. DPC 0.01% went on the upper back by patch test, with reading at 6 days. Regarding the study as a whole: The number of TCRs over 1 in 1000 frequency stayed unchanged after DPC.

This clonotype was observed many times. As yet, its antigen is unknown. Time point noted: pre-sensitization, week 0. Treatment given: therapeutic diphenylcyclopropenone sensitization with weekly scalp DPC. The CDR3 has 15 residues. The trim removed 5 bases at V and 2 bases at J, leaving 4 bases unmatched. Germline loops: CDR1 PRHDT, CDR2 FYEKMQ (reference sequence). TCRdb called the RACE reads again in MiXCR, with one record for every CDR3 protein. This sample has tens of thousands of distinct CDR3 sequences, with roughly 6.7% found just once. The specimen was whole blood, collected in connection with sensitization to the hapten diphenylcyclopropenone (DPC). The rearrangement uses TRBV13 and TRBJ1-3; 9 bases agree with TRBD1. The clonotype comes from a woman in her twenties or thirties with alopecia areata. Some clones in this sample may be carry-over from other donors' samples. The CDR3 loop is CASSPRDRAGNTIYF. In nucleotides, the CDR3 is TGTGCCAGCAGCCCCCGGGACAGGGCTGGAAACACCATATATTTT.